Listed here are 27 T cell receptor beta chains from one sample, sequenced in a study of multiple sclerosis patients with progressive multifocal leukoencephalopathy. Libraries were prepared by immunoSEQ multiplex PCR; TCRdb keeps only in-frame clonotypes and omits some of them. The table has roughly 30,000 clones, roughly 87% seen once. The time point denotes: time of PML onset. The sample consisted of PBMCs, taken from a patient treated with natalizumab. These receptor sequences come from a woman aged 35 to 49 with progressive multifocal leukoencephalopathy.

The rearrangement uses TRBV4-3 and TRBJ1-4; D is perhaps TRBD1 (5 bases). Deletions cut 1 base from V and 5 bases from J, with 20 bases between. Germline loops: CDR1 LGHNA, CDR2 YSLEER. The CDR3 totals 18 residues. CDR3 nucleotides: TGCGCCAGCAGCCAAGTGATGGGGAGGAGGGGATCGAATGAAAAACTGTTTTTT. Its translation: CASSQVMGRRGSNEKLFF.

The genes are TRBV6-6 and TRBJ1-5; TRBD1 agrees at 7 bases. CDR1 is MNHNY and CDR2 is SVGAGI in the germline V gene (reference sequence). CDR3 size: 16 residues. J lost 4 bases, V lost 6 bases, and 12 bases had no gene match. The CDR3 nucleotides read TGTGCCAGCAGCCACAACACCGGGACAGATAATCAGCCCCAGCATTTT. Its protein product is CASSHNTGTDNQPQHF.

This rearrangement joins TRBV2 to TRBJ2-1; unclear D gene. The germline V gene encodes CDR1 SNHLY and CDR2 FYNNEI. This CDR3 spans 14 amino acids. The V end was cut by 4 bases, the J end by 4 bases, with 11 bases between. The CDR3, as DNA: TGTGCCAGCAGTGTCTGGGCCGAATACAATGAGCAGTTCTTC. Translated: CASSVWAEYNEQFF.

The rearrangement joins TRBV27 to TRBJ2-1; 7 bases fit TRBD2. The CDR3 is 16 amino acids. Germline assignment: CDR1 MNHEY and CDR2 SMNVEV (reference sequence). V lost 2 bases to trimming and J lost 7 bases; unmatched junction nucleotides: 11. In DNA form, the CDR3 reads TGTGCCAGCAGTTTACCTCCGGGAGGAGTATGGAATGAGCAGTTCTTC. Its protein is CASSLPPGGVWNEQFF.

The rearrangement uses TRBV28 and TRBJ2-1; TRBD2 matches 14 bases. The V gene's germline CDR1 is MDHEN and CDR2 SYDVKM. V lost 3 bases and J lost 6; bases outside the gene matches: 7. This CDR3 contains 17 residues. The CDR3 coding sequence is TGTGCCAGCAGTTTCCCGACTAGCGGGAGGGCCAGCAATGAGCAGTTCTTC. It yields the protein CASSFPTSGRASNEQFF.

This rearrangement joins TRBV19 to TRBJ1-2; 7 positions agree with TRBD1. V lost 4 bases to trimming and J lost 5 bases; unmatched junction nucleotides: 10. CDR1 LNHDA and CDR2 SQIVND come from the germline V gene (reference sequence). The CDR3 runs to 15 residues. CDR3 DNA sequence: TGTGCCAGTAGTACCAACGGACAGGACAGTTATGGCTACACCTTC. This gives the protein CASSTNGQDSYGYTF. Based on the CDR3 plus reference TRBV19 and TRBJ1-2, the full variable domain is DGGITQSPKYLFRKEGQNVTLSCEQNLNHDAMYWYRQDPGQGLRLIYYSQIVNDFQKGDIAEGYSVSREKKESFPLTVTSAQKNPTAFYLCASSTNGQDSYGYTFGSGTRLTVV.

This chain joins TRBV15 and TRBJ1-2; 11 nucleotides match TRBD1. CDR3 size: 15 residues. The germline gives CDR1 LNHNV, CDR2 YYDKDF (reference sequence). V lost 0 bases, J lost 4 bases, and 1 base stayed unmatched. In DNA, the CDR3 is TGTGCCACCAGCAGAGAGGACAGGGGGCCCTATGGCTACACCTTC. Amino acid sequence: CATSREDRGPYGYTF. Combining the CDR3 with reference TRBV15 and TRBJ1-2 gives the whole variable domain DAMVIQNPRYQVTQFGKPVTLSCSQTLNHNVMYWYQQKSSQAPKLLFHYYDKDFNNEADTPDNFQSRRPNTSFCFLDIRSPGLGDTAMYLCATSREDRGPYGYTFGSGTRLTVV.

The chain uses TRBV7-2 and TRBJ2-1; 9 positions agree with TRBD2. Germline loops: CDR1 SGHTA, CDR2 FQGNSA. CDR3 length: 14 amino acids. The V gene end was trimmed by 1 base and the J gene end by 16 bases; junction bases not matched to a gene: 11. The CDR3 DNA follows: TGTGCCAGCAGCTTAGACGGCGGGAGGGCAAGGGAATTCTTC. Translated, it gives CASSLDGGRAREFF.

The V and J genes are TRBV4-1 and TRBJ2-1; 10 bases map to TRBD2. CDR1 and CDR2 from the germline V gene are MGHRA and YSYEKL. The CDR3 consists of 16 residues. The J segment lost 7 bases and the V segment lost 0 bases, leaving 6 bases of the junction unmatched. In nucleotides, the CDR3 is TGCGCCAGCAGCCAAGAAGCGGGAGGGCCCAATAATGAGCAGTTCTTC. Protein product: CASSQEAGGPNNEQFF.

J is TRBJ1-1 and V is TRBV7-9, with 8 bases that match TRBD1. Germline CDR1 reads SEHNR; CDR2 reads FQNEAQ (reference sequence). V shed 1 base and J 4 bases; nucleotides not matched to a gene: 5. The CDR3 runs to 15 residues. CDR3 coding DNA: TGTGCCAGCAGCTTAGATGGGACAGGCGGCACTGAAGCTTTCTTT. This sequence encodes CASSLDGTGGTEAFF.

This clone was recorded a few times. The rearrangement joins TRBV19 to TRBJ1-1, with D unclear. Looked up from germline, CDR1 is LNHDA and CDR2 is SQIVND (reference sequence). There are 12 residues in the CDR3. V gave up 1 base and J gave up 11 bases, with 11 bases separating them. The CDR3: CASSIAFGGAFF. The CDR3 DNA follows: TGTGCCAGTAGTATAGCGTTTGGCGGGGCTTTCTTT.

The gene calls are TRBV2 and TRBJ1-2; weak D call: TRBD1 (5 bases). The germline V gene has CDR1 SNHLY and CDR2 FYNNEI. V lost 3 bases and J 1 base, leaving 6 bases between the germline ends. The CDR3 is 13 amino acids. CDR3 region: CASSEGRNYGYTF. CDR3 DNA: TGTGCCAGCAGTGAGGGGCGTAACTATGGCTACACCTTC.

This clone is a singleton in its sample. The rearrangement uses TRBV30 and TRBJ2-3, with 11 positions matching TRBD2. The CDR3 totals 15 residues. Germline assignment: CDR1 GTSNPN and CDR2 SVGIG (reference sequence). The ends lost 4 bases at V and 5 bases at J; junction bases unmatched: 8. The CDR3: CAWIRSGRAGDTQYF. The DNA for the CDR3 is TGTGCCTGGATCCGTAGCGGGAGGGCCGGAGATACGCAGTATTTT. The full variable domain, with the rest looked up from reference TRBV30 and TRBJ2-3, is SQTIHQWPATLVQPVGSPLSLECTVEGTSNPNLYWYRQAAGRGLQLLFYSVGIGQISSEVPQNLSASRPQDRQFILSSKKLLLSDSGFYLCAWIRSGRAGDTQYFGPGTRLTVL.

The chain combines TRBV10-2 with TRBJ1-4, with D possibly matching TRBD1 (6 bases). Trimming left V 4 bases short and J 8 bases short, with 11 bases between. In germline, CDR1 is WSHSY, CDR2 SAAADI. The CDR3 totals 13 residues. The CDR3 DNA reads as TGCGCCAGCAGTGTGGGGGCTTGGGAAAAACTGTTTTTT. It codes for CASSVGAWEKLFF.

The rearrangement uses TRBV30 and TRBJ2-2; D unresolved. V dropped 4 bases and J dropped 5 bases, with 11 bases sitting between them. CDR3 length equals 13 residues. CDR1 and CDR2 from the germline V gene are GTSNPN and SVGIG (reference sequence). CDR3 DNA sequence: TGTGCCTGGAAGTACATGGATACCGGGGAGCTGTTTTTT. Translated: CAWKYMDTGELFF. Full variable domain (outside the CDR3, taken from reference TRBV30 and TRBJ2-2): SQTIHQWPATLVQPVGSPLSLECTVEGTSNPNLYWYRQAAGRGLQLLFYSVGIGQISSEVPQNLSASRPQDRQFILSSKKLLLSDSGFYLCAWKYMDTGELFFGEGSRLTVL.

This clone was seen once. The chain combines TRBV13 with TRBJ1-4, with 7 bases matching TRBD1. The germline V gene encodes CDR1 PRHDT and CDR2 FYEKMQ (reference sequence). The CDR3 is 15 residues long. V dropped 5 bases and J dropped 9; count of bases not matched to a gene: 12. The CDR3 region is CASSPNPGQDQKLFF. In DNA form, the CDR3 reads TGTGCCAGCAGCCCCAACCCCGGACAGGATCAAAAACTGTTTTTT.

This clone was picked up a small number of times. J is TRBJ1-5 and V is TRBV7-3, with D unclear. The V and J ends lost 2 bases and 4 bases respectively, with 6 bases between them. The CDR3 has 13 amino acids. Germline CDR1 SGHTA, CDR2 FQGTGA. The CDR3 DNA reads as TGTGCCAGCAGCTTAGATGGTAATCAGCCCCAGCATTTT. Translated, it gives CASSLDGNQPQHF.

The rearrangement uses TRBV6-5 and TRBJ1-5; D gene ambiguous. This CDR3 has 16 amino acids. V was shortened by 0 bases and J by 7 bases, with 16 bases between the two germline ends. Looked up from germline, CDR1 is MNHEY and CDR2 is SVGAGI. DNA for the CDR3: TGTGCCAGCAGTTACTCCCCTGACACCTCCGGGCAGCCCCAGCATTTT. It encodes CASSYSPDTSGQPQHF.

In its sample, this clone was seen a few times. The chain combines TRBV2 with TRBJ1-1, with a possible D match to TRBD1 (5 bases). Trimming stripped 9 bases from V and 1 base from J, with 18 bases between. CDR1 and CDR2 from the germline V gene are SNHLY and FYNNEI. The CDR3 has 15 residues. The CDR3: CASRDGISPNTEAFF. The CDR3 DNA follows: TGTGCCAGTCGGGACGGCATTAGCCCGAACACTGAAGCTTTCTTT.

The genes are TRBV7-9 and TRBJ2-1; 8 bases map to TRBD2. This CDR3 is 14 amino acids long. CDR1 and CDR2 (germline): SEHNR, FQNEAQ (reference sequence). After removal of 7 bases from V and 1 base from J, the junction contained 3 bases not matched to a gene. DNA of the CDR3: TGTGCCAGCACCACTAGCGGTTCCTACAATGAGCAGTTCTTC. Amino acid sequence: CASTTSGSYNEQFF.

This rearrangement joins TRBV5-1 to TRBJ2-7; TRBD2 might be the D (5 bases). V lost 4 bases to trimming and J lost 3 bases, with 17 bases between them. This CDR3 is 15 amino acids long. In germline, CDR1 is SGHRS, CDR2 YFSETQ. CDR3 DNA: TGCGCCAGCAGCGACGATCCCGGGATCCACTACGAGCAGTACTTC. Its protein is CASSDDPGIHYEQYF.

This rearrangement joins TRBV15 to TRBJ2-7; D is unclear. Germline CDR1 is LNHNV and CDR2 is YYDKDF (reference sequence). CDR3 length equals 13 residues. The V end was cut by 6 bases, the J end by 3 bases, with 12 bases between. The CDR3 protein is CATRPAWDYEQYF. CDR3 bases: TGTGCCACCAGGCCCGCTTGGGACTACGAGCAGTACTTC.

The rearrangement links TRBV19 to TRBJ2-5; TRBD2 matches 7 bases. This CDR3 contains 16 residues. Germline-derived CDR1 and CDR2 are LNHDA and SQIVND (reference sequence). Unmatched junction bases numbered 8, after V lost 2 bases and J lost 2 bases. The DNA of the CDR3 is TGTGCCAGTAGTATATCCCTCCTAGCGGATCAAGAGACCCAGTACTTC. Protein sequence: CASSISLLADQETQYF.

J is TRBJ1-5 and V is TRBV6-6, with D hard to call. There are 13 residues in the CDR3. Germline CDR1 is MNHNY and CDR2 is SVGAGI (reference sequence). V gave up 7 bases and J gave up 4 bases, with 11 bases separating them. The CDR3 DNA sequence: TGTGCCAGCACCTCGGTGAGGAATCAGCCCCAGCATTTT. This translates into CASTSVRNQPQHF.

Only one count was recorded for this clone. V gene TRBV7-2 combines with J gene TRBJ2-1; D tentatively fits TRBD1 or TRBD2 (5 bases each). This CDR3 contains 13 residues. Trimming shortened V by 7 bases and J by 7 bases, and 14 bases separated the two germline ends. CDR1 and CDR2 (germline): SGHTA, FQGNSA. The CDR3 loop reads CASTNGGINEQFF. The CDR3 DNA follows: TGTGCCAGCACCAATGGGGGAATAAATGAGCAGTTCTTC.

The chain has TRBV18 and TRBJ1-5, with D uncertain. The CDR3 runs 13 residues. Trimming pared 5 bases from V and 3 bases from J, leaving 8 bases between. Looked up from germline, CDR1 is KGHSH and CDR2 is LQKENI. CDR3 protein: CASSEINNQPQHF. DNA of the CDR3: TGTGCCAGCTCAGAGATTAACAATCAGCCCCAGCATTTT.

DNA of the CDR3: TGTGCCAGCAGCGTGGACAGTCGAGGGACCCAGTACTTC. Translating gives CASSVDSRGTQYF. V usage is TRBV7-3 and J usage is TRBJ2-5; the D gene is possibly TRBD1 (6 bases). The CDR3 length is 13 residues. CDR1 is SGHTA, CDR2 FQGTGA, per germline. V was pared by 5 bases and J by 7 bases, with 14 bases between.